One T cell receptor beta chain is described in this entry. This entry is derived from a study of OX40 agonist ivuxolimab in advanced cancers. Study information: The patients received ivuxolimab by intravenous route every 2 weeks at 0.01 to 10 mg/kg.

The repertoire was sequenced with immunoSEQ multiplex PCR; TCRdb's copy has only in-frame clones and lacks some. The top ten hold roughly 22% of the sample, which has about 20,000 clones, 70% to 90% seen once. This sequence was found in an adult with an advanced solid tumor such as melanoma, head and neck, liver or kidney cancer. This specimen consisted of CD4+ or CD8+ T cells sorted from blood, obtained in a trial of the OX40 agonist ivuxolimab.

CDR3 sequence: CASSPAYNEQFF. CDR3 DNA sequence: TGTGCCAGCAGCCCAGCCTACAATGAGCAGTTCTTC. The chain has TRBV13 and TRBJ2-1; no definite D call. V was pared by 5 bases and J by 2 bases, with 4 bases between. CDR3 length: 12 amino acids. Germline V CDR1 and CDR2: PRHDT, FYEKMQ (reference sequence).